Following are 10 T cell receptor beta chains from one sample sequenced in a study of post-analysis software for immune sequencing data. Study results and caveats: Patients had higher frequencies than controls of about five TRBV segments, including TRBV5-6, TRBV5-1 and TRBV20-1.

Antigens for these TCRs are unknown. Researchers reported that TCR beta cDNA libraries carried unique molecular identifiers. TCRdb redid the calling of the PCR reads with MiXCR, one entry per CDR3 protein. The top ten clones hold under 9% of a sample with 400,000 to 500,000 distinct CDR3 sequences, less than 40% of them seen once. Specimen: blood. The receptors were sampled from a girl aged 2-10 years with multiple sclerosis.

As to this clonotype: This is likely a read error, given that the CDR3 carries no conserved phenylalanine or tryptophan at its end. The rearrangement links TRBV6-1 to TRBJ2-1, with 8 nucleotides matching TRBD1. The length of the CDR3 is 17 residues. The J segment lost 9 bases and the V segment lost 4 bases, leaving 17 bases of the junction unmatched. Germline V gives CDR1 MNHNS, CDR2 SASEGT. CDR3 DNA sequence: TGTGCCAGCAGTGTAAACAGGGGGAGGACCATACAGGGTGAGCAGTTCTGC. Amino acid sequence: CASSVNRGRTIQGEQFC.

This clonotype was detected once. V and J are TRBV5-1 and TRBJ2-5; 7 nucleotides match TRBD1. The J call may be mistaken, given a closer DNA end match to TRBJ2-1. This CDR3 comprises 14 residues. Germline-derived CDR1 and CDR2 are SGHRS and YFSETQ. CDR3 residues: CASSQGQVQETQFF. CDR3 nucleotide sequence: TGCGCCAGCAGCCAAGGACAGGTCCAAGAGACCCAGTTCTTC.

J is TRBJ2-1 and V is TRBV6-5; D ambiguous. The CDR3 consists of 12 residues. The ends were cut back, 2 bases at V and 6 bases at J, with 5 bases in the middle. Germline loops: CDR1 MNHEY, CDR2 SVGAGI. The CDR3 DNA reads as TGTGCCAGCAGTTACGGGCCCAATGAGCAGTTCTTC. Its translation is CASSYGPNEQFF.

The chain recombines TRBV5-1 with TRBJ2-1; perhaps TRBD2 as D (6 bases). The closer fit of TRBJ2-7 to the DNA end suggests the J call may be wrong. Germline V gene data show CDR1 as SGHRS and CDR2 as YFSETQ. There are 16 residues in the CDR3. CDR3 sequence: CASSLGEGGFYNEQYF. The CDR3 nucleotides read TGCGCCAGCAGCTTGGGGGAAGGAGGGTTCTACAATGAGCAGTACTTC.

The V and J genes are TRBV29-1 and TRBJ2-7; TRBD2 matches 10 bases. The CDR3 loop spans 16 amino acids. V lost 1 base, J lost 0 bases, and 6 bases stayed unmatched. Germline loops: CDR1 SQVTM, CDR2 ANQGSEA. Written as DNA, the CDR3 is TGCAGCGTTGAAGGGAAACTAGCGGGGAGCTCCTACGAGCAGTACTTC. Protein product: CSVEGKLAGSSYEQYF.

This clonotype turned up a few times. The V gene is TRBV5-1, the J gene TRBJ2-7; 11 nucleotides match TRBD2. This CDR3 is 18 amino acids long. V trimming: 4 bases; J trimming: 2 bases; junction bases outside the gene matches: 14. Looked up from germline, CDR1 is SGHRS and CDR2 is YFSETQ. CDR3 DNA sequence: TGCGCCAGCAGCACCGGGACTAGCGGTCCCTTGGAAGCCTACGAGCAGTACTTC. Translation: CASSTGTSGPLEAYEQYF.

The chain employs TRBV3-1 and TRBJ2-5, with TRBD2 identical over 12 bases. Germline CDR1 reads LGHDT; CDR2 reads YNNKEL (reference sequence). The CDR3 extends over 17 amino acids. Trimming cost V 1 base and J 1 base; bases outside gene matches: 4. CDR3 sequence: CASSQGLTSGGQETQYF. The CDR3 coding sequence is TGTGCCAGCAGCCAAGGCTTGACTAGCGGGGGCCAAGAGACCCAGTACTTC.

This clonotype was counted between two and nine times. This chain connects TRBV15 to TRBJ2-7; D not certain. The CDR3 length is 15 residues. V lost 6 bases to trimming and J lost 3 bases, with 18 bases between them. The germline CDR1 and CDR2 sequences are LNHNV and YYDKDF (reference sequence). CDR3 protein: CATSSDGPKNYEQYF. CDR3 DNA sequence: TGTGCCACCAGTTCGGACGGGCCTAAAAACTACGAGCAGTACTTC. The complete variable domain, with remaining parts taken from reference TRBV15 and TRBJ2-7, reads DAMVIQNPRYQVTQFGKPVTLSCSQTLNHNVMYWYQQKSSQAPKLLFHYYDKDFNNEADTPDNFQSRRPNTSFCFLDIRSPGLGDTAMYLCATSSDGPKNYEQYFGPGTRLTVT.

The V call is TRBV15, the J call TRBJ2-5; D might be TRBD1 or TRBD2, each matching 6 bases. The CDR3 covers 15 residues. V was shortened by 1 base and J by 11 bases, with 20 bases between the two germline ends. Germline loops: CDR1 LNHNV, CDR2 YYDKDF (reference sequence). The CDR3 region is CATSRAGDFYNEQYF. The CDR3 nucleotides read TGTGCCACCAGCAGAGCAGGGGACTTCTACAATGAGCAGTACTTC.

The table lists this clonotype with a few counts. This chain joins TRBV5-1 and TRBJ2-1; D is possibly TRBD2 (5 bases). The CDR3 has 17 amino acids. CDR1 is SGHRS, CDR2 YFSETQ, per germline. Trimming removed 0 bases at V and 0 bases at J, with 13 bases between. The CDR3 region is CASSLVSGDSSYNEQFF. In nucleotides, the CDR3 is TGCGCCAGCAGCTTGGTAAGCGGTGATAGCTCCTACAATGAGCAGTTCTTC.